One and the same sample provided the 16 T cell receptor beta chains below, sequenced in a study of shared clonotypes between healthy human individuals. Clones were sequenced by immunoSEQ multiplex PCR, and TCRdb holds only the in-frame ones, with some missing. The sample consists of roughly 2.2 million clones, about nine tenths of them appearing once. The sample consisted of naive CD4+ T cells from PBMCs. Subset here: CD45RA+ positively selected. Source of these receptors: a man between 18 and 29 years old in good health. Some clones in this sample may be carry-over from other donors' samples.

The chain has TRBV2 and TRBJ1-4, with TRBD1 as a possible D gene (5 bases). The ends were cut back, 4 bases at V and 9 bases at J, with 15 bases in the middle. Per germline, CDR1 SNHLY and CDR2 FYNNEI. The CDR3 covers 14 residues. The DNA of the CDR3 is TGTGCCAGCAGTGGGGCCCGGGGGGGGAAAAAACTGTTTTTT. It encodes CASSGARGGKKLFF.

The chain employs TRBV11-2 and TRBJ1-2; 8 bases map to TRBD1. Germline lookup yields CDR1 SGHAT and CDR2 FQNNGV. The CDR3 loop spans 16 amino acids. With 4 bases clipped from V and 3 bases from J, the junction kept 10 bases outside the gene matches. The CDR3 spells CASSSPRDRGDYGYTF. The CDR3 DNA is TGTGCCAGCAGCTCCCCCCGTGACAGGGGCGACTATGGCTACACCTTC.

The sample holds one count of this clone. The chain joins TRBV7-8 to TRBJ1-2, with D tentatively TRBD1 (5 bases). Germline CDR1 is SGHVS and CDR2 is FQNEAQ. The CDR3 spans 17 residues. Trimming cost V 1 base and J 4 bases, with 19 bases left between them. CDR3 sequence reads: CASSLGLLRDGLYGYTF. CDR3 DNA: TGTGCCAGCAGCTTAGGGCTTTTACGGGACGGCCTCTATGGCTACACCTTC.

The CDR3 loop is CASSLVGPDTQYF. The CDR3 nucleotides read TGTGCCAGCAGCTTAGTGGGGCCAGATACGCAGTATTTT. This chain connects TRBV7-3 to TRBJ2-3; D possibly corresponds to TRBD1 (5 bases). Germline V gene sequence: CDR1 SGHTA, CDR2 FQGTGA. This CDR3 has 13 residues. Trimming pared 2 bases from V and 4 bases from J, leaving 7 bases between. Full variable domain (outside the CDR3, taken from reference TRBV7-3 and TRBJ2-3): GAGVSQTPSNKVTEKGKYVELRCDPISGHTALYWYRQSLGQGPEFLIYFQGTGAADDSGLPNDRFFAVRPEGSVSTLKIQRTERGDSAVYLCASSLVGPDTQYFGPGTRLTVL.

V is TRBV5-4 and J is TRBJ2-7; TRBD2 agrees at 9 bases. The CDR3 covers 13 residues. Trimming at V came to 7 bases and at J to 1 base, leaving 3 bases not matched to a gene. The V gene's germline CDR1 is SGHNT and CDR2 YYREEE (reference sequence). As DNA, the CDR3 is TGTGCCAGCGCTAGCGGGGCTTCCTACGAGCAGTACTTC. Residues: CASASGASYEQYF.

V gene TRBV11-2 combines with J gene TRBJ1-4, with 7 bases fitting TRBD1. Germline V lookup: CDR1 SGHAT, CDR2 FQNNGV. The CDR3 contains 14 residues. Trimming at V came to 9 bases and at J to 8 bases, leaving 12 bases not matched to a gene. The CDR3 is CASLGGQLKEKLFF. CDR3 sequence (DNA): TGTGCCAGTCTGGGGGGACAGCTTAAGGAAAAACTGTTTTTT.

This chain uses TRBV10-3 with TRBJ2-2; D gene ambiguous. Trimming removed 6 bases at V and 6 bases at J, with 14 bases between. CDR3 size: 14 residues. Per germline, CDR1 ENHRY and CDR2 SYGVKD. CDR3 residues: CAISPPVAAGELFF. DNA for the CDR3: TGTGCCATCAGCCCCCCTGTGGCAGCCGGGGAGCTGTTTTTT.

Only one count was recorded for this clone. At the DNA level, this CDR3 is encoded by other sequences in the same sample as well. This chain uses TRBV5-1 with TRBJ2-5; 11 bases agree with TRBD1. From germline, CDR1 is SGHRS and CDR2 YFSETQ. V was pared by 4 bases and J by 4 bases, with 6 bases of the junction left unmatched. This CDR3 has 15 residues. This CDR3 is CASSPGQGARETQYF. The CDR3 DNA sequence: TGCGCCAGCAGCCCCGGACAGGGGGCTAGAGAGACCCAGTACTTC.

This chain links TRBV7-2 with TRBJ2-3; D may be TRBD2 (6 bases). V lost 3 bases and J lost 1, with 23 bases in between. Germline V CDR1 and CDR2: SGHTA, FQGNSA. This CDR3 is built from 19 residues. The CDR3 loop is CASSFLSGFRETGTDTQYF. DNA for the CDR3: TGTGCCAGCAGCTTCCTGAGTGGGTTTCGGGAGACGGGCACAGATACGCAGTATTTT.

The gene calls are TRBV4-3 and TRBJ2-2; possible D gene TRBD1, 6 bases. The CDR3 is made up of 16 amino acids. The V end lost 1 base, the J end lost 5 bases, and 14 bases lay between the germline ends. The V gene's germline CDR1 is LGHNA and CDR2 YSLEER. As DNA, the CDR3 is TGCGCCAGCAGCCAAGGCTCAGGGGTAGAAACCGGGGAGCTGTTTTTT. Amino acid sequence: CASSQGSGVETGELFF.

The genes are TRBV5-1 and TRBJ1-2; 9 nucleotides line up with TRBD1. Germline CDR1 reads SGHRS; CDR2 reads YFSETQ. The trim removed 0 bases at V and 4 bases at J, leaving 4 bases unmatched. The CDR3 covers 15 residues. CDR3 region: CASSLAGTGFYGYTF. CDR3 nucleotides: TGCGCCAGCAGCTTGGCCGGGACAGGGTTCTATGGCTACACCTTC.

V is TRBV6-1 and J is TRBJ1-2, with a weak D call TRBD1 (5 bases). The CDR3 length is 14 residues. Germline V gives CDR1 MNHNS, CDR2 SASEGT. V lost 1 base, J lost 5 bases, and 11 bases lay in between. The chain's CDR3 is CASSEGAGPYGYTF. CDR3 nucleotides: TGTGCCAGCAGTGAAGGGGCGGGACCTTATGGCTACACCTTC.

V is TRBV5-3 and J is TRBJ1-2; D is unresolved. TRBV5-3 is noted as an ORF with a role that remains uncertain. V dropped 4 bases and J dropped 4 bases, with 17 bases sitting between them. The CDR3 loop spans 15 amino acids. DNA for the CDR3: TGTGCCAGAAGCCCAACCGAAAAAGGAGCCTATGGCTACACCTTC. It yields the protein CARSPTEKGAYGYTF.

The V gene is TRBV2, the J gene TRBJ2-7; no clear D. The CDR3 is made up of 11 amino acids. The germline V gene encodes CDR1 SNHLY and CDR2 FYNNEI. V lost 6 bases and J lost 2, with 5 bases in between. CDR3 loop: CASRQTYEQYF. The CDR3 DNA sequence: TGTGCCAGCAGGCAAACCTACGAGCAGTACTTC.

The genes are TRBV4-1 and TRBJ2-5; 10 bases map to TRBD2. The length of the CDR3 is 17 residues. The J segment lost 2 bases and the V segment lost 0 bases, leaving 6 bases of the junction unmatched. Germline loops: CDR1 MGHRA, CDR2 YSYEKL. The CDR3 is CASSQDRLAGGQETQYF. In DNA form, the CDR3 reads TGCGCCAGCAGCCAAGATCGATTAGCGGGAGGTCAAGAGACCCAGTACTTC.

V is TRBV7-9 and J is TRBJ2-3; maybe TRBD1 (6 bases). This CDR3 contains 16 residues. Per germline, CDR1 SEHNR and CDR2 FQNEAQ (reference sequence). Trimming took 6 bases from V and 1 from J, leaving 17 bases between them. CDR3 protein: CASSRIRQAGTDTQYF. The CDR3 nucleotides read TGTGCCAGCAGTCGGATTCGACAGGCGGGCACAGATACGCAGTATTTT.